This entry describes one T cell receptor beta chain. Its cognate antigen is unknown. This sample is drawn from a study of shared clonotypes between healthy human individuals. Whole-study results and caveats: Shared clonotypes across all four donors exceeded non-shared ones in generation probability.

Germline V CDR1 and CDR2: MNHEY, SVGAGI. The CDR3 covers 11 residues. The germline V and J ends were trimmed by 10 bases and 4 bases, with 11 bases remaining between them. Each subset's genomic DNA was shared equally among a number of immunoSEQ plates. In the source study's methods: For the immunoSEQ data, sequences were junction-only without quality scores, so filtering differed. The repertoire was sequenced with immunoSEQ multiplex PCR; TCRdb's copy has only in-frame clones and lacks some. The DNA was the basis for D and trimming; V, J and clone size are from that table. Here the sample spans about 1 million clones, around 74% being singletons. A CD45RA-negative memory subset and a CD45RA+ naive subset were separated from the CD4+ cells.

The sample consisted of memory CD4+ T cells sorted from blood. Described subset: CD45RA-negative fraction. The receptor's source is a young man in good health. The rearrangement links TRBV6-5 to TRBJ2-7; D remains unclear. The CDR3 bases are TGTGCCACCCAGAAGGGTTACGAGCAGTACTTC. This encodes CATQKGYEQYF.